This T cell receptor (beta chain) was identified in a study of cytomegalovirus exposure and HLA in healthy donors. General study results and limits: In an earlier analysis, in some 500 donors, most V segments appeared productive either ~87% or ~30% of the time.

As for this clone: Its target is unknown.

PCR used 60 Vbeta primers and 13 Jbeta primers. TCRdb's copy holds only in-frame clones and misses some; the assay was immunoSEQ multiplex PCR. Among about 110,000 clones listed, roughly four fifths were seen once. The CDR3 covers 13 residues. Per the germline V gene, CDR1 is LGHNT and CDR2 is FRNRAP. Trimming stripped 6 bases from V and 4 bases from J, with 12 bases between. This TCR derives from a man aged 18 to 30 in good health and CMV-seronegative. The sequencing sample was made of PBMCs. The chain is built from TRBV12-5 and TRBJ1-1, with unresolved D. The CDR3 nucleotides are TGTGCTAGTGGCTTGACGGGAATCACTGAAGCTTTCTTT. Translated: CASGLTGITEAFF.